The present T cell receptor (beta chain) was sequenced within a study of blood T cell repertoires in COVID-19. The table came from immunoSEQ multiplex PCR; TCRdb's copy has only in-frame clones and leaves some out. The table includes more than 250,000 clones, around 83% detected once. Comments on this clone: The sample holds other DNA sequences that translate to the same CDR3.

Trimming shortened V by 3 bases and J by 7 bases, and 7 bases separated the two germline ends. Per the germline V gene, CDR1 is MNHEY and CDR2 is SMNVEV (reference sequence). The CDR3 has 12 amino acids. Membership in each cohort depended on participant-reported clinical history. Participants classified as exposed had met a COVID-19 case within 2 weeks before study entry. Sample: PBMCs or T cells enriched from blood (not recorded which). This receptor was identified in a man aged 35 to 55 who had been exposed to COVID-19. The chain links TRBV27 to TRBJ1-5, with D possibly TRBD1 on 5 matching bases. CDR3: CASSLRGQPQHF. CDR3 bases: TGTGCCAGCAGTTTGCGGGGGCAGCCCCAGCATTTT.